The 5 T cell receptor beta chains listed next were all sequenced from one sample in a study of Siglec-9 on CD8 T cells in melanoma. TCRdb's copy holds only in-frame clones and misses some; the assay was immunoSEQ multiplex PCR. The sample contains around 35,000 clones, 80% to 85% of which appear only once. What was sequenced was Siglec-9- CD8+ T cells sorted from blood. These receptors came from a human donor in good health.

The chain uses TRBV7-2 and TRBJ2-7, with 7 bases lining up with TRBD1. This CDR3 comprises 14 residues. Germline V lookup: CDR1 SGHTA, CDR2 FQGNSA. The trim removed 3 bases at V and 2 bases at J, leaving 4 bases unmatched. In nucleotides, the CDR3 is TGTGCCAGCAGCTTCCGGGACAGAACCTACGAGCAGTACTTC. Protein sequence: CASSFRDRTYEQYF.

The chain couples TRBV7-9 to TRBJ2-7; TRBD2 matches 7 bases. J gave up 3 bases and V 4 bases, and 3 bases lay outside the gene matches. The CDR3 consists of 13 residues. Germline values: CDR1 SEHNR, CDR2 FQNEAQ (reference sequence). The CDR3 protein is CASSSGLIYEQYF. CDR3 nucleotides: TGTGCCAGCAGCTCGGGACTAATCTACGAGCAGTACTTC.

The J gene is TRBJ1-1, the V gene TRBV5-1; D perhaps matches TRBD1 (5 bases). Per the germline V gene, CDR1 is SGHRS and CDR2 is YFSETQ. The V and J ends lost 4 bases and 2 bases respectively, with 15 bases between them. The CDR3 loop spans 15 amino acids. This CDR3 is CASSRSRELNTEAFF. The CDR3 DNA sequence: TGCGCCAGCAGCCGCAGCAGGGAGTTAAACACTGAAGCTTTCTTT.

The chain employs TRBV9 and TRBJ1-2, with D perhaps matching TRBD1 (5 bases). The germline V gene has CDR1 SGDLS and CDR2 YYNGEE. V lost 3 bases, J lost 4 bases, and 16 bases lay in between. The CDR3 has 15 amino acids. DNA of the CDR3: TGTGCCAGCAGCGGGTTTTCCGGGACGCTCTATGGCTACACCTTC. This encodes CASSGFSGTLYGYTF.

This chain joins TRBV18 and TRBJ2-7; no firm D call. V lost 1 base and J lost 1, with 2 bases in between. This CDR3 spans 12 amino acids. Germline V CDR1 and CDR2: KGHSH, LQKENI. The CDR3: CASSPQSYEQYF. The CDR3 nucleotides are TGTGCCAGCTCACCACAGTCCTACGAGCAGTACTTC.